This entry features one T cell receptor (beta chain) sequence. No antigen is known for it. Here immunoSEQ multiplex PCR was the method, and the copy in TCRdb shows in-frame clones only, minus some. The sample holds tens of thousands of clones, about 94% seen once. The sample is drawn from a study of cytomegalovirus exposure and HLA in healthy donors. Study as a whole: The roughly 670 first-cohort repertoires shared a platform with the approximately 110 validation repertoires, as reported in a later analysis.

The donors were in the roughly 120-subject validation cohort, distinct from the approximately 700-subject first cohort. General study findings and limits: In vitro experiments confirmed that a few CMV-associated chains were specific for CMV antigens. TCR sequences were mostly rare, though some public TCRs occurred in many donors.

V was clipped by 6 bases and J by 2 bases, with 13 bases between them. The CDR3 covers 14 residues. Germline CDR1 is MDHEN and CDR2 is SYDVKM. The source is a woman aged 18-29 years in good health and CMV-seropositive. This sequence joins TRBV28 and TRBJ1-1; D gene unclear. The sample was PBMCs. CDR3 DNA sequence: TGTGCCAGCAGCCCCGCCGGGAGAAACACTGAAGCTTTCTTT. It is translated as CASSPAGRNTEAFF.